Presented here are 11 T cell receptor beta chains from one specimen sequenced in a study of CD8+ T cells in alopecia areata. Regarding treatment: oral pan-JAK inhibitor, 5-10 mg twice daily. RNA was extracted and reverse transcribed into cDNA as the sequencing template. Sequencing was performed with immunoSEQ multiplex PCR; in TCRdb, only in-frame clones are kept and a portion is missing. The sample yields roughly 100,000 clones, 85% to 90% seen once. Sequences were derived from CD8+ T cells sorted from blood, sampled between weeks 30 and 35, from a patient treated with tofacitinib. The receptors stem from a human donor with alopecia areata.

This rearrangement joins TRBV2 to TRBJ1-2; a possible D gene is TRBD1 (5 bases). Trimming cost V 3 bases and J 4 bases, with 21 bases left between them. The CDR3 loop spans 17 amino acids. Germline V lookup: CDR1 SNHLY, CDR2 FYNNEI. The CDR3 here is CASSDKGTTAASYGYTF. In nucleotides, the CDR3 is TGTGCCAGCAGTGATAAGGGGACGACCGCGGCTAGCTATGGCTACACCTTC.

The genes are TRBV5-1 and TRBJ2-3, with 14 bases aligning to TRBD2. The germline gives CDR1 SGHRS, CDR2 YFSETQ. The length of the CDR3 is 17 residues. Trimming at V came to 1 base and at J to 2 bases, leaving 3 bases not matched to a gene. This CDR3 reads CASSLPGLAGDTDTQYF. The CDR3, as DNA: TGCGCCAGCAGCTTGCCGGGACTAGCGGGAGACACAGATACGCAGTATTTT.

The genes are TRBV5-1 and TRBJ2-7; 7 positions agree with TRBD2. The V segment lost 4 bases and the J segment 2 bases; nucleotides outside the gene matches: 6. The CDR3 length is 14 residues. CDR1 and CDR2 (germline): SGHRS, YFSETQ. CDR3 in amino acids: CASSTGLLTYEQYF. CDR3 nucleotides: TGCGCCAGCAGCACGGGACTACTGACCTACGAGCAGTACTTC.

The CDR3, as DNA: TGCGCCAGCAGAATCGGGGGGGGCGGCACCGGGGAGCTGTTTTTT. As protein: CASRIGGGGTGELFF. V is TRBV4-1 and J is TRBJ2-2, with 8 bases lining up with TRBD2. CDR1 MGHRA and CDR2 YSYEKL come from the germline V gene. V lost 6 bases, J lost 4 bases, and 7 bases stayed unmatched. This CDR3 spans 15 amino acids.

The CDR3 protein is CASSYTGWGNTGELFF. The CDR3 bases are TGTGCCAGCAGTTACACCGGGTGGGGGAACACCGGGGAGCTGTTTTTT. The J gene is TRBJ2-2, the V gene TRBV6-5; D uncertain. The V end was cut by 2 bases, the J end by 1 base, with 11 bases between. The CDR3 contains 16 residues. From germline, CDR1 is MNHEY and CDR2 SVGAGI.

V usage is TRBV13 and J usage is TRBJ2-1; 13 bases are shared with TRBD2. There are 19 residues in the CDR3. Germline V gene data show CDR1 as PRHDT and CDR2 as FYEKMQ (reference sequence). V lost 5 bases, J lost 7 bases, and 17 bases stayed unmatched. CDR3 in DNA: TGTGCCAGCAGCCAAACCCAAACAAAGACTAGCGGGAGGATAAATGAGCAGTTCTTC. It encodes CASSQTQTKTSGRINEQFF.

The chain has TRBV29-1 and TRBJ2-1; 12 bases align to TRBD2. Germline V gene lookup returns CDR1 SQVTM and CDR2 ANQGSEA. The CDR3 is made up of 15 amino acids. V lost 1 base and J lost 8; bases outside the gene matches: 6. DNA for the CDR3: TGCAGCGTTGAAGGTCTAGCGGGAGGGCCCGATGAGCAGTTCTTC. Translated, it gives CSVEGLAGGPDEQFF.

V gene TRBV4-2 combines with J gene TRBJ2-3; no clear D. The CDR3 runs to 15 residues. V lost 0 bases to trimming and J lost 0 bases, with 7 bases between them. In germline, CDR1 is LGHNA, CDR2 YNFKEQ. Here the CDR3 reads CASSQEIRSTDTQYF. The CDR3 DNA reads as TGTGCCAGCAGCCAAGAAATCAGGAGCACAGATACGCAGTATTTT.

In this sample, this clone turned up a few times. The chain has TRBV5-4 and TRBJ1-2; possible D gene TRBD1, 5 bases. The length of the CDR3 is 15 residues. The ends were cut back, 0 bases at V and 3 bases at J, with 12 bases in the middle. CDR1 SGHNT and CDR2 YYREEE come from the germline V gene (reference sequence). This CDR3 is CASSLEGMIYYGYTF. CDR3 nucleotides: TGTGCCAGCAGCTTGGAGGGGATGATTTACTATGGCTACACCTTC. Drawing the rest from reference TRBV5-4 and TRBJ1-2, the complete variable domain is ETGVTQSPTHLIKTRGQQVTLRCSSQSGHNTVSWYQQALGQGPQFIFQYYREEENGRGNFPPRFSGLQFPNYSSELNVNALELDDSALYLCASSLEGMIYYGYTFGSGTRLTVV.

The chain couples TRBV9 to TRBJ2-7, with D uncertain. Germline lookup yields CDR1 SGDLS and CDR2 YYNGEE. The germline V and J ends were trimmed by 0 bases and 0 bases, with 10 bases remaining between them. The CDR3 runs 15 residues. This chain's CDR3 is CASSVEGTYSYEQYF. The CDR3 DNA is TGTGCCAGCAGCGTAGAAGGTACTTACTCCTACGAGCAGTACTTC.

The chain recombines TRBV4-2 with TRBJ2-1, with a tentative D call TRBD2 (6 bases). Trimming removed 1 base from V and 8 bases from J, with 15 bases in between. This CDR3 is 15 amino acids long. CDR1 and CDR2 (germline): LGHNA, YNFKEQ. The CDR3 DNA reads as TGTGCCAGCAGCCAAGCGCTCGGGGGTGAGGATGAGCAGTTCTTC. Amino acid sequence: CASSQALGGEDEQFF.